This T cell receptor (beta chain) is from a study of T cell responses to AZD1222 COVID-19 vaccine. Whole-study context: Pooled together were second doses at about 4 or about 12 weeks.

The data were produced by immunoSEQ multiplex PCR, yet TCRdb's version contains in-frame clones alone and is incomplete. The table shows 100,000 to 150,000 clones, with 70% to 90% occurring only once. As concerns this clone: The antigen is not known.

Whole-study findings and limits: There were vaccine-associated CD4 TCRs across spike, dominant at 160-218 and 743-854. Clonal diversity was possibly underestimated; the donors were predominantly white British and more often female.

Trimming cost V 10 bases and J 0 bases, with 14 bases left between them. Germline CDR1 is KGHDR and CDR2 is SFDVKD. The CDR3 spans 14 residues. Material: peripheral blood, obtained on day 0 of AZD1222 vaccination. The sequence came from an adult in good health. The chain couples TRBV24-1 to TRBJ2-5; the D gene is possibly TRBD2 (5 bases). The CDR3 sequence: CATALRGNQETQYF. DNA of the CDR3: TGTGCCACTGCCCTGAGAGGGAACCAAGAGACCCAGTACTTC.